The 26 T cell receptor delta chains below come from one sample, sequenced in a study of γδ T cells in repeated Plasmodium falciparum infection. Flow sorting of PBMC yielded separate Vgamma9/Vdelta2+ and Vdelta2-negative gammadelta T cell populations for bulk repertoire analysis. TCRdb called clones from the multiplex PCR reads again using CATT. This repertoire shows approximately 53,000 delta-chain clones, approximately 1.7% found once; its top ten account for 15%. The material sequenced was gamma-delta T cells from blood. These receptors were taken from a pool of human donors (malaria-infected and uninfected, not separated).

This clone was found many times. TCRdb attributes to this sequence the protein of a much larger clone, which differs from the DNA translation at residue 7; a read error is likely, and the protein displayed is translated from the DNA. This chain connects TRDV2 to TRDJ1, with 11 bases aligning to TRDD3. Looked up from germline, CDR1 is GEAIGNYY and CDR2 is EKD. CDR3 length: 22 amino acids. Trimming cost V 6 bases and J 2 bases; bases outside gene matches: 28. CDR3 loop: CACWHPASSRSTGGYFTDKLIF. The CDR3 nucleotides read TGTGCCTGTTGGCATCCTGCGTCTTCTAGGTCTACTGGGGGATATTTTACCGATAAACTCATCTTT.

This clone was seen a few times. The protein held in TCRdb is that of a much larger clone and does not match this DNA's translation at residue 9, likely because of a read error; the protein shown is translated from the DNA. The chain combines TRDV2 with TRDJ1; the match to TRDD3 covers 10 bases. The J gene comes from matching the DNA to germline here; TCRdb lacks it. The CDR3 runs 23 residues. Trimming took 0 bases from V and 1 from J; bases not matched to a gene: 25. Germline V gene lookup returns CDR1 GEAIGNYY and CDR2 EKD. The CDR3 spells CACDTVGSTVKGGYAAATDKLIF. As DNA, the CDR3 is TGTGCCTGTGACACCGTTGGTAGCACGGTAAAAGGGGGATACGCAGCCGCCACCGATAAACTCATCTTT.

For this clone: A far larger clone is just one base off, so this is likely a read error. The same CDR3 is also encoded by other DNA sequences in this sample. The gene calls are TRDV3 and TRDJ1, with D perhaps matching TRDD3 (5 bases). Germline V gives CDR1 TVYSNPD, CDR2 GDNSRS (reference sequence). The V gene lost 2 bases and the J gene lost 8 bases, with 21 bases spanning the gap. The CDR3 has 14 residues. The CDR3 is CAFHDPIWGDKLIF. The CDR3 nucleotides are TGTGCCTTTCACGACCCGATTTGGGGCGACAAACTCATCTTT.

The table lists this clone with many counts. The protein given by TCRdb reflects a much larger clone and differs at residue 16 from this DNA's translation, likely from a read error; the protein shown is the DNA's translation. The J gene is uncalled and the V gene is TRDV2; no DNA check was done on the table's D call, TRDD3. The CDR3 is made up of 18 amino acids. CDR1 is GEAIGNYY and CDR2 is EKD in the germline V gene. The DNA for the CDR3 is TGTGCCTGTGACACGCTGGGGGCTGAGAACTTGTACACCGATAAACCCATCTTT. Amino acids: CACDTLGAENLYTDKPIF.

This clone was seen many times. TCRdb's protein for this DNA is that of a much larger clone and differs from the translation at residue 9, likely a read error; the protein shown is the DNA translation. J is TRDJ3 and V is TRDV1; no clear D. Germline-derived CDR1 and CDR2 are TSWWSYY and QGS. CDR3 size: 17 residues. V shed 4 bases and J shed 3 bases, with 13 bases lying between them. This chain's CDR3 is CALGVNHRLWDTRQMFF. The CDR3 nucleotides are TGTGCTCTTGGGGTAAACCACAGGCTCTGGGACACCCGACAGATGTTTTTC.

This clone was seen repeatedly, ten times or more. This likely stems from a read error, as it lies one base from a far larger clone. The sample carries other DNA sequences with the same CDR3. The chain uses TRDV1 and TRDJ3; D may be TRDD3 (5 bases). This CDR3 has 17 amino acids. Germline CDR1 and CDR2: TSWWSYY and QGS. The CDR3 sequence: CALGVNHRPWDTRQMFF. DNA of the CDR3: TGTGCTCTTGGGGTAAACCACAGGCCCTGGGACACCCGGCAGATGTTTTTC.

Ten or more counts support this clone. The mismatch at residue 3 between this DNA's translation and the TCRdb protein of a much larger clone likely reflects a read error; the protein shown is translated from the DNA. The chain employs TRDV1 and TRDJ1; 9 nucleotides line up with TRDD2. TCRdb does not report a J gene; here it was assigned by matching the DNA to germline references. Germline CDR1 TSWWSYY, CDR2 QGS. The CDR3 sequence is 18 residues long. The CDR3: CAPGNLPTKSTYTDKLIF. CDR3 bases: TGTGCTCCTGGGAACCTTCCTACGAAGTCTACGTACACCGATAAACTCATCTTT.

Remarks on this clone: A far larger clone is a single base away, which makes a read error likely. Other DNA sequences from this sample encode an identical CDR3 as well. The J gene is uncalled and the V gene is TRAV38-2/DV8; TRDD3 is the table's D call and was not checked against the DNA. CDR3 length: 20 amino acids. In germline, CDR1 is TSESDYY, CDR2 QEAYKQQN. Here the CDR3 DNA reads TGTGCTTATAGGAGCGCTGATAAAGAAAACTGGGGGAGGTACACCGATAAGCTCATCTTT. Its protein is CAYRSADKENWGRYTDKLIF.

Of note for this clone: It is likely a read error: a sequence one base away is far more abundant. Other DNA sequences in the sample encode the same CDR3. The V gene is TRDV1, the J gene TRDJ1; a weak D match, TRDD3 (5 bases). The germline V and J ends were trimmed by 3 bases and 0 bases, with 35 bases remaining between them. The CDR3 length is 23 residues. In germline, CDR1 is TSWWSYY, CDR2 QGS. CDR3 amino acids: CALGELATSLGGISRGYTDKLIF. The DNA of the CDR3 is TGTGCTCTTGGGGAGCTCGCCACGTCACTTGGAGGGATCTCTAGGGGGTACACCGATAAACTCATCTTT.

This clone was detected a few times. TCRdb pairs this DNA with a much larger clone's protein that differs at residue 10, likely a read error; the protein shown was translated from the DNA. The V call is TRDV1, the J call TRDJ2, with 11 bases aligning to TRDD3. The CDR3 totals 21 residues. Germline loops: CDR1 TSWWSYY, CDR2 QGS. The V and J ends lost 5 bases and 6 bases, in that order; junction bases with no gene match: 23. This chain's CDR3 is CALGFSYLQVLGDTRAAQLFF. CDR3 sequence (DNA): TGTGCTCTTGGGTTTTCCTACCTGCAAGTCCTGGGGGATACTCGGGCAGCACAACTCTTCTTT.

Only a few counts were recorded for this clone. TCRdb records a much larger clone's protein for this DNA, with a difference at residue 11 that likely arises from a read error; the protein given is the translation of the DNA. The chain uses TRDV1 and TRDJ1; D unclear. The J gene, not given by TCRdb, was assigned here from a germline match of the nucleotide sequence. Per the germline V gene, CDR1 is TSWWSYY and CDR2 is QGS. CDR3 size: 20 residues. With 1 base removed from V and 0 bases from J, the gap between germline ends came to 24 bases. The CDR3 sequence: CALGEPATQVAMAYTDKLIF. CDR3 in DNA: TGTGCTCTTGGGGAACCCGCAACTCAGGTAGCGATGGCGTACACCGATAAACTCATCTTT.

Worth noting for this clone: The protein held in TCRdb is that of a much larger clone and does not match this DNA's translation at residue 7, likely because of a read error; the protein shown is translated from the DNA. The rearrangement uses TRDV1 and TRDJ1, with D possibly being TRDD3 (5 bases). Germline V lookup: CDR1 TSWWSYY, CDR2 QGS. This CDR3 comprises 12 residues. V was cut by 6 bases and J by 4 bases, with 9 bases left in between. The CDR3 DNA reads TGTGCTCTTGGTGGGGACATCGATAAACTCATCTTT. This encodes CALGGDIDKLIF.

This clone was counted a few times. TCRdb pairs this DNA with a much larger clone's protein that differs at residue 11, likely a read error; the protein shown was translated from the DNA. V is TRDV1 and J is TRDJ1; 12 nucleotides align to TRDD3. TCRdb gives no J gene; it was assigned here by matching the DNA to germline. V shed 0 bases, J shed 1 base, and the junction held 21 bases outside the gene matches. CDR3 length equals 23 residues. Germline V CDR1 and CDR2: TSWWSYY, QGS. The CDR3 coding sequence is TGTGCTCTTGGGGAACTTCGCCCCCGGCCTCCCTTGTACTGGGGGATACTCACCGATAAACTCATCTTT. Translated: CALGELRPRPPLYWGILTDKLIF.

With regard to this clone: The TCRdb record carries a much larger clone's protein, which differs from this DNA's translation at residue 9; a read error is the likely cause, and the protein listed here is the DNA translation. The gene calls are TRDV1 and TRDJ1; TRDD3 matches at 11 bases. No J segment appears in TCRdb, so it was assigned here by matching the sequence to germline. With 1 base clipped from V and 0 bases from J, the junction kept 19 bases outside the gene matches. Germline V gives CDR1 TSWWSYY, CDR2 QGS. CDR3 size: 22 residues. CDR3 nucleotides: TGTGCTCTTGGGGAACAACCTACCAGCCTTCTACTGGGGGATAAGAACACCGATAAACTCATCTTT. Translating gives CALGEQPTSLLLGDKNTDKLIF.

This clone was detected ten times or more. A read error likely explains why the TCRdb protein, taken from a much larger clone, differs from this DNA's translation at residue 9; the protein shown is translated from the DNA. For the CDR3, the DNA is TGTGCCTGTGACCAGATCGGTACATGGTGGGACTCGGACACCGATAAACTCATCTTT. It specifies CACDQIGTWWDSDTDKLIF. The chain uses TRDV2 and TRDJ1, with unresolved D. The length of the CDR3 is 19 residues. V lost 3 bases and J 0 bases, leaving 25 bases between the germline ends. From germline, CDR1 is GEAIGNYY and CDR2 EKD.

The sample holds a few counts of this clone. This sequence is one base from a far larger clone and is likely a read error. At the DNA level, this CDR3 is encoded by other sequences in the same sample as well. The chain joins TRDV1 to TRDJ1, with 10 bases matching TRDD3. The J gene was missing in TCRdb and was found by matching the end of the DNA to germline. This CDR3 region has 25 residues. From germline, CDR1 is TSWWSYY and CDR2 QGS. Trimming took 4 bases from V and 0 from J; bases not matched to a gene: 32. CDR3 DNA sequence: TGTGCTCTTGGGGCCCCGCGTCGAGAACATTCCTACCAGCTGGGGGATAACTCGTACACCGATAAACTCATCTTT. This codes for CALGAPRREHSYQLGDNSYTDKLIF.

In this sample, this clone is medium-sized. Compared with germline, one end of the junction differs, possibly owing to a read error. The sample has other DNA sequences that encode this CDR3 too. V usage is TRDV1 and J usage is TRDJ1; TRDD2 agrees at 7 bases. CDR1 TSWWSYY and CDR2 QGS come from the germline V gene. The CDR3 is 25 amino acids. CDR3 nucleotide sequence: TGTGCTCTTGGGGACTTAAGGCCCATTCCTACGAGAATGGGGAGGGCTTATAACTCCACCGATAAGCTCATCTTT. Translation: CALGDLRPIPTRMGRAYNSTDKLIF.

In its sample, this clone was seen a few times. TCRdb's protein, taken from a much larger clone, differs from this DNA's translation at residue 3, likely owing to a read error; the protein displayed comes from the DNA. V gene TRDV1 combines with J gene TRDJ1, with D possibly being TRDD3 (6 bases). Here the J gene came from matching the DNA to germline, since TCRdb omits it. Germline CDR1 is TSWWSYY and CDR2 is QGS. CDR3 length: 14 amino acids. In DNA form, the CDR3 reads TGTGCATTTGAGATTCCTTGGGGATCTGGTAAACTCATCTTT. Residues: CAFEIPWGSGKLIF.

On this clone: The protein that TCRdb holds for this DNA derives from a much larger clone and differs from the translated DNA at residue 8, which likely indicates a read error; the protein shown here is translated from the DNA. The CDR3: CALGELKVSLAGGFTCTDKLIF. For the CDR3, the DNA is TGTGCTCTTGGGGAACTAAAGGTCTCCTTGGCTGGGGGATTCACCTGCACCGATAAACTCATCTTT. The chain is built from TRDV1 and TRDJ1, with 9 bases matching TRDD3. The trim removed 0 bases at V and 1 base at J, leaving 21 bases unmatched. CDR3 size: 22 residues. The germline gives CDR1 TSWWSYY, CDR2 QGS.

This clone appeared many times. This sequence joins TRAV36/DV7 and TRDJ4; 10 bases agree with TRDD3. Trimming removed 1 base from V and 7 bases from J; junction bases left unmatched: 13. CDR3 length equals 15 residues. Germline loops: CDR1 VTNFRS, CDR2 LTSSGIE (reference sequence). The CDR3 nucleotides are TGTGCTGTGGAGTCGTACTGGGGGATTCTGGCCAGCCTGATCTTT. Protein sequence: CAVESYWGILASLIF.

This clone has ten or more counts. The protein recorded in TCRdb matches a much larger clone and deviates from this DNA's translation at residue 5, suggesting a read error; the protein here is obtained by translating the DNA. V usage is TRDV1 and J usage is TRDJ1; 8 bases match TRDD3. Germline matching of the DNA provided the J gene here, since TCRdb leaves it blank. J gave up 1 base and V 4 bases, and 20 bases lay outside the gene matches. Per germline, CDR1 TSWWSYY and CDR2 QGS. The CDR3 spans 20 residues. The CDR3 region is CALGGPSPPKYWGLTDKLIF. DNA of the CDR3: TGTGCTCTTGGGGGACCCAGCCCTCCCAAATACTGGGGGCTCACCGATAAACTCATCTTT.

This clone was seen many times. The rearrangement links TRDV1 to TRDJ1; a possible D gene is TRDD3 (8 bases). The ends were cut back, 0 bases at V and 2 bases at J, with 34 bases in the middle. CDR3 length equals 23 residues. CDR1 is TSWWSYY, CDR2 QGS, per germline. The CDR3 DNA follows: TGTGCTCTTGGGGAACTATGCTTTCCTACCTTGGGGGGGATAGACCCTAGGACCGATAAACTCATCTTT. Its translation: CALGELCFPTLGGIDPRTDKLIF.

Judged by abundance, this clone is medium-sized (0.01 to 0.1%). This same CDR3 is encoded by further DNA sequences in the sample. The chain employs TRDV1 and TRDJ1; D is unclear. Per the germline V gene, CDR1 is TSWWSYY and CDR2 is QGS. The CDR3 covers 19 residues. The germline V and J ends were trimmed by 2 bases and 2 bases, with 24 bases remaining between them. CDR3 region: CALGEGVPRGVVCTDKLIF. CDR3 DNA sequence: TGTGCTCTTGGGGAAGGGGTCCCACGCGGTGTTGTATGTACCGATAAACTCATCTTT.

There are many counts of this clone. The translation of this DNA and the TCRdb protein of a much larger clone differ at residue 8, probably owing to a read error; the protein shown here is translated from the DNA. CDR3: CACDRVPVVGSPDKLIF. CDR3 nucleotide sequence: TGTGCCTGTGACCGGGTTCCCGTGGTGGGGTCCCCCGATAAACTCATCTTT. This sequence joins TRDV2 and TRDJ1; possible D gene TRDD3, 5 bases. The germline V and J ends were trimmed by 3 bases and 3 bases, with 22 bases remaining between them. The CDR3 totals 17 residues. Germline V CDR1 and CDR2: GEAIGNYY, EKD.

This clone was counted at least ten times. It is likely a read error: a sequence one base away is far more abundant. The same CDR3 can be traced to other DNA sequences in this sample. This chain connects TRAV38-2/DV8 to TRDJ1; the match to TRDD3 covers 10 bases. No J gene is reported in TCRdb; it was inferred here by comparing the DNA with germline. The CDR3 totals 24 residues. Trimming cost V 1 base and J 0 bases; bases outside gene matches: 27. The V gene's germline CDR1 is TSESDYY and CDR2 QEAYKQQN. CDR3 protein: CAYRSPEVPMHWGIEGEDTDKLIF. The CDR3 bases are TGTGCTTATAGGAGCCCGGAGGTTCCTATGCACTGGGGGATTGAGGGTGAGGACACCGATAAACTCATCTTT.

Worth noting for this clone: TCRdb has a much larger clone's protein, which differs at residue 17 from the translation of this DNA, likely because of a read error; what is shown is the protein translated from the DNA. The rearrangement joins TRDV2 to TRDJ1, with TRDD3 identical over 8 bases. TCRdb records no J gene; here it was assigned by comparing the DNA to germline. This CDR3 is built from 23 residues. V lost 3 bases, J lost 2 bases, and 31 bases stayed unmatched. Germline lookup yields CDR1 GEAIGNYY and CDR2 EKD. The CDR3 sequence is CACDSEGDKREVLGSSCTDKLIF. The CDR3 DNA reads as TGTGCCTGTGACTCTGAGGGGGATAAAAGAGAGGTTTTGGGATCTAGTTGTACCGATAAACTCATCTTT.